The clone carrying this TCR beta chain was detected only a few times. Its antigen is not identified. cDNA serving as the sequencing template came from extracted, reverse transcribed RNA. Sequencing was performed with immunoSEQ multiplex PCR; in TCRdb, only in-frame clones are kept and a portion is missing. The sample carries some 120,000 clones, about 51% recorded once. Sampling of alopecia areata patients yielded lesional scalp punch biopsies as well as peripheral blood. A FACSAria was used to sort CD4+ and CD8+ T cells. These cells came from PBMCs. This CDR3 comprises 13 residues. V lost 3 bases and J lost 3, with 11 bases in between. Germline values: CDR1 SQVTM, CDR2 ANQGSEA. This entry comes from a study of CD8+ T cells in alopecia areata. Study-level results: Normal skin's resident alphabeta T cells are also sequenced in scalp samples. Whereas mice showed it more clearly, TCR sharing across patients was murkier, possibly because of HLA.

The material sequenced was NKG2D-low CD8+ T cells sorted from blood. The chain couples TRBV29-1 to TRBJ1-2; TRBD1 is a possible D gene (5 bases). The clonotype originates from a human donor with alopecia areata. CDR3 nucleotide sequence: TGCAGCGTTGAGGAAGGGGTCGACTATGGCTACACCTTC. It is translated as CSVEEGVDYGYTF.